Shown below are 19 T cell receptor beta chains from a single sample sequenced in a study of blood T cell repertoires in COVID-19. Clones were sequenced by immunoSEQ multiplex PCR, and TCRdb holds only the in-frame ones, with some missing. The sample includes roughly 67,000 clones, around 84% of them seen just once. Sequenced material: peripheral blood. The origin of the receptors is a man aged 45-65 years with acute or convalescent COVID-19.

The V gene is TRBV6-5, the J gene TRBJ1-2; 8 bases line up with TRBD1. This CDR3 spans 14 amino acids. The J segment lost 8 bases and the V segment lost 2 bases, leaving 7 bases of the junction unmatched. The V gene's germline CDR1 is MNHEY and CDR2 SVGAGI. The DNA for the CDR3 is TGTGCCAGCAGTTACGACGGACAGGGCGAGGGCTACACCTTC. This codes for CASSYDGQGEGYTF.

This rearrangement joins TRBV5-5 to TRBJ2-5, with D possibly matching TRBD2 (7 bases). V was clipped by 6 bases and J by 2 bases, with 23 bases between them. The CDR3 loop spans 17 amino acids. Germline lookup yields CDR1 SGHKS and CDR2 YYEKEE (reference sequence). CDR3 protein: CASIIRGARTVQETQYF. CDR3 nucleotide sequence: TGTGCCAGCATAATACGGGGGGCCCGGACCGTACAAGAGACCCAGTACTTC.

The genes are TRBV6-6 and TRBJ2-2; no reliable D call. Germline V lookup: CDR1 MNHNY, CDR2 SVGAGI (reference sequence). CDR3 length: 13 residues. V was shortened by 4 bases and J by 1 base, with 4 bases between the two germline ends. For the CDR3, the DNA is TGTGCCAGCAGTTCAGGGAACACCGGGGAGCTGTTTTTT. It yields the protein CASSSGNTGELFF.

This clone was recorded once. J is TRBJ2-7 and V is TRBV11-3; 14 bases line up with TRBD2. Germline lookup yields CDR1 SGHNT and CDR2 YENEEA. This CDR3 spans 17 amino acids. V dropped 5 bases and J dropped 0; count of bases not matched to a gene: 6. CDR3 residues: CASSPGLAGGFSYEQYF. The CDR3 DNA is TGTGCCAGCAGCCCAGGACTAGCGGGAGGTTTCTCCTACGAGCAGTACTTC.

The gene calls are TRBV18 and TRBJ1-1; D unresolved. The CDR3 runs 14 residues. Per the germline V gene, CDR1 is KGHSH and CDR2 is LQKENI. V dropped 2 bases and J dropped 6 bases, with 13 bases sitting between them. DNA of the CDR3: TGTGCCAGCTCACCAGGACTTATCGGTCCTGAAGCTTTCTTT. It encodes CASSPGLIGPEAFF.

J is TRBJ1-3 and V is TRBV28, with 8 nucleotides matching TRBD1. Germline V gene lookup returns CDR1 MDHEN and CDR2 SYDVKM. The V gene end was trimmed by 6 bases and the J gene end by 14 bases; junction bases not matched to a gene: 15. The CDR3 is 14 amino acids. The CDR3 region is CASSLTGDLISLYF. The DNA of the CDR3 is TGTGCCAGCAGCTTGACAGGGGATCTAATCAGCCTATATTTT.

CDR3 bases: TGTGCCAGCAGCGGCCCCGTAGCGGCTGGGGCCAACGTCCTGACTTTC. Amino acids: CASSGPVAAGANVLTF. The chain links TRBV2 to TRBJ2-6; weak D call: TRBD2 (6 bases). V was shortened by 6 bases and J by 2 bases, with 14 bases between the two germline ends. This CDR3 comprises 16 residues. CDR1 is SNHLY, CDR2 FYNNEI, per germline.

The rearrangement links TRBV9 to TRBJ1-2; possibly TRBD1 for D (5 bases). Deletions cut 4 bases from V and 0 bases from J, with 13 bases between. The CDR3 runs to 15 residues. CDR1 is SGDLS, CDR2 YYNGEE, per germline. The CDR3 sequence: CASSIGQEANYGYTF. Here the CDR3 DNA reads TGTGCCAGCAGCATAGGACAAGAAGCTAACTATGGCTACACCTTC. The full variable domain, completed using reference TRBV9 and TRBJ1-2, is DSGVTQTPKHLITATGQRVTLRCSPRSGDLSVYWYQQSLDQGLQFLIQYYNGEERAKGNILERFSAQQFPDLHSELNLSSLELGDSALYFCASSIGQEANYGYTFGSGTRLTVV.

Notes on this clone: Other DNA sequences in this specimen translate into the identical CDR3. This rearrangement joins TRBV7-2 to TRBJ1-2, with D tentatively TRBD1 (5 bases). Trimming pared 1 base from V and 10 bases from J, leaving 10 bases between. From germline, CDR1 is SGHTA and CDR2 FQGNSA. The CDR3 extends over 12 amino acids. The CDR3 nucleotides read TGTGCCAGCAGCTTAGTGGGGGGTGACTACACCTTC. This sequence encodes CASSLVGGDYTF.

The chain recombines TRBV30 with TRBJ1-1; D is unresolved. CDR3 length: 13 residues. V lost 2 bases and J lost 0, with 7 bases in between. In germline, CDR1 is GTSNPN, CDR2 SVGIG (reference sequence). CDR3 sequence: CAWSRQVNTEAFF. The CDR3 DNA follows: TGTGCCTGGAGTAGGCAGGTGAACACTGAAGCTTTCTTT.

This clone was picked up one time. The DNA for the CDR3 is TGTGCCAGCAGCTCTCCACCGGGACAGGACCTAAGGGGCTACACCTTC. Protein product: CASSSPPGQDLRGYTF. V usage is TRBV11-3 and J usage is TRBJ1-2; 8 nucleotides line up with TRBD1. The V gene's germline CDR1 is SGHNT and CDR2 YENEEA. The V gene end was trimmed by 4 bases and the J gene end by 8 bases; junction bases not matched to a gene: 15. This CDR3 has 16 residues. Combining the CDR3 with reference TRBV11-3 and TRBJ1-2 gives the whole variable domain EAGVVQSPRYKIIEKKQPVAFWCNPISGHNTLYWYLQNLGQGPELLIRYENEEAVDDSQLPKDRFSAERLKGVDSTLKIQPAELGDSAVYLCASSSPPGQDLRGYTFGSGTRLTVV.

This sequence joins TRBV11-3 and TRBJ2-7, with 8 bases identical to TRBD2. The germline V gene encodes CDR1 SGHNT and CDR2 YENEEA. V lost 6 bases, J lost 4 bases, and 8 bases stayed unmatched. The CDR3 runs 14 residues. The CDR3 region is CASSTAGDMYEQYF. The CDR3 DNA sequence: TGTGCCAGCAGTACAGCGGGAGATATGTACGAGCAGTACTTC.

This clone is a singleton in its sample. This chain links TRBV3-1 (or the pseudogene TRBV3-2) with TRBJ1-4, with 9 bases fitting TRBD1. Germline V gene data show CDR1 as LGHDT and CDR2 as YNNKEL (reference sequence). The CDR3 consists of 14 residues. V lost 1 base, J lost 7 bases, and 1 base stayed unmatched. DNA for the CDR3: TGTGCCAGCAGCCAAGGGGGACAGGGTGAAAAACTGTTTTTT. This translates into CASSQGGQGEKLFF.

The V gene is TRBV13, the J gene TRBJ2-7, with TRBD2 identical over 8 bases. The junction had 2 bases not matched to a gene; V was cut back by 1 base and J by 3 bases. The CDR3 has 14 residues. Germline CDR1 reads PRHDT; CDR2 reads FYEKMQ (reference sequence). Here the CDR3 DNA reads TGTGCCAGCAGCTTAGCGGCGGGAGGCTACGAGCAGTACTTC. The encoded protein is CASSLAAGGYEQYF.

The V call is TRBV19, the J call TRBJ2-1; 11 nucleotides agree with TRBD2. The junction had 8 bases not matched to a gene; V was cut back by 5 bases and J by 8 bases. CDR3 length: 15 residues. The germline gives CDR1 LNHDA, CDR2 SQIVND (reference sequence). The CDR3 loop reads CASSSLAGGPDEQFF. The CDR3 DNA is TGTGCCAGTAGTTCTTTAGCGGGAGGGCCAGATGAGCAGTTCTTC.

This clone was seen a handful of times. J is TRBJ1-2 and V is TRBV23-1; D gene uncertain. TRBV23-1 is labeled an ORF, and its function is uncertain. The length of the CDR3 is 16 residues. Trimming stripped 11 bases from V and 3 bases from J, with 25 bases between. CDR3 protein: CAAQEAELRWDYGYTF. CDR3 in DNA: TGCGCCGCCCAAGAGGCGGAGCTCCGTTGGGACTATGGCTACACCTTC.

V gene TRBV29-1 combines with J gene TRBJ2-3; D is perhaps TRBD1 (6 bases). Trimming cost V 5 bases and J 4 bases, with 13 bases left between them. In germline, CDR1 is SQVTM, CDR2 ANQGSEA. This CDR3 is 13 amino acids long. The CDR3 DNA reads as TGCAGCGTTACCCCTCCAGGGGCAGATACGCAGTATTTT. Translating it yields CSVTPPGADTQYF.

This chain links TRBV3-1 (or the pseudogene TRBV3-2) with TRBJ1-5; possibly TRBD1 for D (5 bases). CDR3 size: 16 residues. Germline CDR1 is LGHDT and CDR2 is YNNKEL (reference sequence). Trimming shortened V by 0 bases and J by 2 bases, and 11 bases separated the two germline ends. Here the CDR3 reads CASSQDPGFGNQPQHF. CDR3 coding DNA: TGTGCCAGCAGCCAAGATCCAGGGTTTGGCAATCAGCCCCAGCATTTT.

CDR3 coding DNA: TGTGCCAGCAGTCACAGAGCAGATACGCAGTATTTT. Amino acids: CASSHRADTQYF. The rearrangement joins TRBV5-8 to TRBJ2-3, with D unresolved. The germline V gene encodes CDR1 SGHTS and CDR2 YDEGEE. There are 12 residues in the CDR3. Between the trimmed V and J ends, which lost 5 bases and 4 bases, there was a span of 8 bases.